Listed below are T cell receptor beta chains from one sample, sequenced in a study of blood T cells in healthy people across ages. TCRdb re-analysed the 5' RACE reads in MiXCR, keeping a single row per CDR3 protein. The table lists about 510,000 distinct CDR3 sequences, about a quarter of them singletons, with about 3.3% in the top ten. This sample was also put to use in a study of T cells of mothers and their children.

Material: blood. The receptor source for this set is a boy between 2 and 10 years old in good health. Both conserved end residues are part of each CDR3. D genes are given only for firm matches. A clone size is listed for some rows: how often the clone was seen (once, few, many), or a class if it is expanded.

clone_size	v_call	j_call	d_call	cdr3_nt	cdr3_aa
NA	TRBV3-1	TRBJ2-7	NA	TGTGCCAGCAGCCAAGATCGGGCTTATCAGCAGTACTTC	CASSQDRAYQQYF
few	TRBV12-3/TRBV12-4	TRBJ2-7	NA	TGTGCCAGCAGGGGAGGGGACAGATCGCTTTACGAGCAGTACTTC	CASRGGDRSLYEQYF
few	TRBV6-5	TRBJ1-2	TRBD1	TGTGCCAGCAGTTTTAACATCGGGCCCAGGGGGGACTATGGCTACACCTTC	CASSFNIGPRGDYGYTF
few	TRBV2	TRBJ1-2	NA	TGTGCCGGCAGTGGACAGACATACCTTACGGGTGGCTACACCTTC	CAGSGQTYLTGGYTF
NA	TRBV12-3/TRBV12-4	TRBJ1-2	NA	TGTGCCAGCAACCCAGGGAATGATGGCTACACCTTC	CASNPGNDGYTF
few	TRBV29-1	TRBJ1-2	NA	TGCAGCGCGGTTCAGAAAGGAGTCTATGGCTACACCTTC	CSAVQKGVYGYTF
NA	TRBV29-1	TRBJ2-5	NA	TGCAGCGTTGGAGGTACAAGGGACTGGGGAAACCAAGAGACCCAGTACTTC	CSVGGTRDWGNQETQYF
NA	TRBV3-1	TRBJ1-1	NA	TGTGCCAGCAGCACGGCGACTGGGGGGGACACTGAAGCTTTCTTT	CASSTATGGDTEAFF
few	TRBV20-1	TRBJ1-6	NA	TGCAGTGCTAGAGATAAGCGGCAGACAAATTCACCCCTCCACTTT	CSARDKRQTNSPLHF
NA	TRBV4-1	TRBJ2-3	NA	TGCGCCAGCAGCCAGTCGGGACTCAATACAGATACGCAGTATTTT	CASSQSGLNTDTQYF
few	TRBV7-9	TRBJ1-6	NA	TGTGCCAGCAGCTCCGACAGCAAGAATTCACCCCTCCACTTT	CASSSDSKNSPLHF
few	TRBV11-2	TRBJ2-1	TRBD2	TGTGCCAGCAGCTCTGCAGCGGGGGGGCCCTCCTTTACCTTACTTTACAATGAGCAGTTCTTC	CASSSAAGGPSFTLLYNEQFF
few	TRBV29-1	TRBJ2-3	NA	TGCAGCGTTGTCGAGGAAGATACGCAGTATTTT	CSVVEEDTQYF
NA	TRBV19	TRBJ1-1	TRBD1	TGTGCCAGCCGGACAGGGGCCCTAGTTAACACTGAAGCTTTCTTT	CASRTGALVNTEAFF
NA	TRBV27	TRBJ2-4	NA	TGTGCCAGCAGTTTATACTACCCGGCCAAAAACATTCAGTACTTC	CASSLYYPAKNIQYF
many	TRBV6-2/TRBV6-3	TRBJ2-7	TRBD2	TGTGCCAGCAGTTACTCGCATACTAGCGGGGACTACGAGCAGTACTTC	CASSYSHTSGDYEQYF
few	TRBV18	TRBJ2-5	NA	TGTGCCAGCTCACCACCGCGGCTCCCCCGGGAGACCCAGTACTTC	CASSPPRLPRETQYF
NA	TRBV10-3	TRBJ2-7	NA	TGTGCCATCAGTGGGGGGCTAGCGCCCACCGAGCAGTACTTC	CAISGGLAPTEQYF
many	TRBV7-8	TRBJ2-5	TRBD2	TGTGCCAGCAGCTTAAGACTAGCGGGACTCCAAGAGACCCAGTACTTC	CASSLRLAGLQETQYF
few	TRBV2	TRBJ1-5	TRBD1	TGTGCCAGCAGAGACAGGGACTTTAGCAATCAGCCCCAGCATTTT	CASRDRDFSNQPQHF
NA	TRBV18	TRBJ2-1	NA	TGTGCCAGCTCCCACGGGACGGAGGAATACAATGAGCAGTTCTTC	CASSHGTEEYNEQFF
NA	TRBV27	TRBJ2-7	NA	TGTGCCAGCAGCCCCCCCACCTACAGGGCCCCCTACGAGCAGTACTTC	CASSPPTYRAPYEQYF
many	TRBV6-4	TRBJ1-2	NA	TGTGCCAGCAGTCCTAGTGAGGGTGCTAACTATGGCTACACCTTC	CASSPSEGANYGYTF
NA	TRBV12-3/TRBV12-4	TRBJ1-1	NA	TGTGCCAGCAGTTTAGTAATAATCGACGGTATGAACACTGAAGCTTTCTTT	CASSLVIIDGMNTEAFF
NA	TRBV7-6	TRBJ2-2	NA	TGTGCCAGCAGCTTAGTGCGAGGGGCCACCGGGGAGCTGTTTTTT	CASSLVRGATGELFF
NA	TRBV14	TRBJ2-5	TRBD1	TGTGCCAGCAGCCTACGACAGGGTGTCCAAGAGACCCAGTACTTC	CASSLRQGVQETQYF
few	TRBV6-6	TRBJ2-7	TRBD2	TGTGCCAGCAGTTTTGGCGGGGGGGGGTCCACCTACGAGCAGTACTTC	CASSFGGGGSTYEQYF
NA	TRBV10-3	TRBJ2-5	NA	TGTGCCAACAACTGGGGCCAACGGGAGACCCAGTACTTC	CANNWGQRETQYF